Given below is one T cell receptor (beta chain) in context. Clones were read by immunoSEQ multiplex PCR, and TCRdb kept only the in-frame ones, dropping some. The repertoire holds 35,000 to 50,000 clones, with 70% to 90% as singletons. The data were obtained in a study of ipilimumab plus nivolumab after autologous stem cell transplantation. The receptor's source is a male donor with multiple myeloma. The starting material was PBMCs, obtained in a trial of ipilimumab plus nivolumab as post-transplant consolidation.

CDR3 DNA: TGTGCCAGCAGCTTAGCGCGTGGGGGAAAGCAGTATTTT. Translating it yields CASSLARGGKQYF. The genes are TRBV7-6 and TRBJ2-3; perhaps D is TRBD1 or TRBD2 (5 bases each). Trimming took 0 bases from V and 11 from J, leaving 12 bases between them. This CDR3 has 13 amino acids. Germline-derived CDR1 and CDR2 are SGHVS and FNYEAQ.